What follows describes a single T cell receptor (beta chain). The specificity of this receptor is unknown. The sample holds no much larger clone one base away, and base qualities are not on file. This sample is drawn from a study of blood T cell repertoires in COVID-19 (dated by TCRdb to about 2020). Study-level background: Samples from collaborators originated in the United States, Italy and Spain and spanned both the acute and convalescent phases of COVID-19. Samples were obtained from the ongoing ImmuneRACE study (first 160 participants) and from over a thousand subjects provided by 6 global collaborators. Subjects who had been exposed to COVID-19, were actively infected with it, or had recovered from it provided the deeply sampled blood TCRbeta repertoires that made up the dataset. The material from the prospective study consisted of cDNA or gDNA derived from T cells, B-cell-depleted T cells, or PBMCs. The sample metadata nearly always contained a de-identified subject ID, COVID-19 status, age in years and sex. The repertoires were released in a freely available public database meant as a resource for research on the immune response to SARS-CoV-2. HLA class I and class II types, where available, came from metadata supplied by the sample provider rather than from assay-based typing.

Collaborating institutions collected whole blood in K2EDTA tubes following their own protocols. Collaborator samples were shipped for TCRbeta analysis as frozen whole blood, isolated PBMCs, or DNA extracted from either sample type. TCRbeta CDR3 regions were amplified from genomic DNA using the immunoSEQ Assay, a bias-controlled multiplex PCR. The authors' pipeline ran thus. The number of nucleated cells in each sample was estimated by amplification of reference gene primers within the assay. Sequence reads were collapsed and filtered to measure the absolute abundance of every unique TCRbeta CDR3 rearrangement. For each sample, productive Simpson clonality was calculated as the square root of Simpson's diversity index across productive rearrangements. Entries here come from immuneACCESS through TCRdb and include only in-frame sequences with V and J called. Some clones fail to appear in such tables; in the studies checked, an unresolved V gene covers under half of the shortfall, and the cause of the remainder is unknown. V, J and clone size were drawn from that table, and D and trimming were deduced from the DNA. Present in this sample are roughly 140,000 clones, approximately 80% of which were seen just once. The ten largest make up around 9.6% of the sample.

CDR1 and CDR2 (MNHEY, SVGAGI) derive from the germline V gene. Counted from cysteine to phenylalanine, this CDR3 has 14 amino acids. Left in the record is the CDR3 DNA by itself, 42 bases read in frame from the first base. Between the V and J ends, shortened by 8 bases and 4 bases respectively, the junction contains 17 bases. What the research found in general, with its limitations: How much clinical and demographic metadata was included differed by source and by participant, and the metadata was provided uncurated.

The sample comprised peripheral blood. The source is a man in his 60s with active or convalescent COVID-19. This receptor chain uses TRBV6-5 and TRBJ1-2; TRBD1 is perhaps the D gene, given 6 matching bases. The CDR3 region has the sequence CASWTAGYGYGYTF. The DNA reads TGTGCCAGCTGGACAGCCGGGTACGGCTATGGCTACACCTTC.